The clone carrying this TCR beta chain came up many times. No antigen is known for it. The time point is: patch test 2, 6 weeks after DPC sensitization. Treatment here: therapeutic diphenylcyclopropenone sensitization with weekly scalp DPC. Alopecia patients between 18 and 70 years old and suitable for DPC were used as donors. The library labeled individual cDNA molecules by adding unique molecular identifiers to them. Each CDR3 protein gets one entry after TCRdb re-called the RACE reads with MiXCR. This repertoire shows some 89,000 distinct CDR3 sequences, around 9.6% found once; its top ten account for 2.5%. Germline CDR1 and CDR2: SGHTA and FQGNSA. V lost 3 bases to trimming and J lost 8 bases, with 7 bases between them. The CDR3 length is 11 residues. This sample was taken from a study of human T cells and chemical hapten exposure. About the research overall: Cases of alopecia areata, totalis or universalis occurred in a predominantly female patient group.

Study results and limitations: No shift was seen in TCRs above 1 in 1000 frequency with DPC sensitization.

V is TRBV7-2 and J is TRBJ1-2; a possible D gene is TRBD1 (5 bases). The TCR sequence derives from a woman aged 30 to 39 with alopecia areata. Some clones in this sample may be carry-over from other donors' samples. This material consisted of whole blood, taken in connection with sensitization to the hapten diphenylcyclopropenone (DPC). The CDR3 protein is CASSFQGGYTF. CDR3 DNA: TGTGCCAGCAGCTTTCAGGGCGGCTACACCTTC.